Reported below is one T cell receptor (beta chain). This record comes from a study of OX40 agonist ivuxolimab in advanced cancers. The wider study: At 0.01 to 10 mg/kg, ivuxolimab was administered intravenously to patients every 2 weeks.

Method: immunoSEQ multiplex PCR; TCRdb's copy keeps in-frame clones and lacks some. The table lists tens of thousands of clones, roughly 82% of them singletons, with less than 3.5% in the top ten. The germline CDR1 and CDR2 sequences are MDHEN and SYDVKM. CDR3 size: 16 residues. V lost 6 bases and J lost 4; bases outside the gene matches: 11. J is TRBJ1-5 and V is TRBV28; the match to TRBD1 covers 8 bases. The material was CD4+ or CD8+ T cells sorted from blood, obtained in a trial of the OX40 agonist ivuxolimab. This receptor was identified in an adult with an advanced solid tumor such as melanoma, head and neck, liver or kidney cancer. The CDR3 here is CASRYGQGSGNQPQHF. CDR3 nucleotides: TGTGCCAGCAGGTACGGACAGGGTTCGGGGAATCAGCCCCAGCATTTT.